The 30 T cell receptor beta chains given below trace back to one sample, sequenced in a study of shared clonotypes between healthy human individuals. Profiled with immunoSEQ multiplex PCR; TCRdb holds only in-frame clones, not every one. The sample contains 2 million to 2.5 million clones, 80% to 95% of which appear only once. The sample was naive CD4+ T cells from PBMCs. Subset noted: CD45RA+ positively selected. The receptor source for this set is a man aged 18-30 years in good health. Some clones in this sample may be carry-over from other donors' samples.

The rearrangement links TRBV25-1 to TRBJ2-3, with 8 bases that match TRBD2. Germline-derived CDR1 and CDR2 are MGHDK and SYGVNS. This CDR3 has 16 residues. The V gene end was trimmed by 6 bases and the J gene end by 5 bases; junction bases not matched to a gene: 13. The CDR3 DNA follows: TGTGCCAGCAGCCACCGGAGTAGCGGGATAAGAGATACGCAGTATTTT. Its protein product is CASSHRSSGIRDTQYF. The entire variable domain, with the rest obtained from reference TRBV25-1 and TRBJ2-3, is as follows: EADIYQTPRYLVIGTGKKITLECSQTMGHDKMYWYQQDPGMELHLIHYSYGVNSTEKGDLSSESTVSRIRTEHFPLTLESARPSHTSQYLCASSHRSSGIRDTQYFGPGTRLTVL.

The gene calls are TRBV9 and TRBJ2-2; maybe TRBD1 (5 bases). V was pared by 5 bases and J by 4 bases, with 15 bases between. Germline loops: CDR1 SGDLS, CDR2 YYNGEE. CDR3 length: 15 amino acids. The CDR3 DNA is TGTGCCAGCAGGGTGGGGCTAACAGGCACCGGGGAGCTGTTTTTT. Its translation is CASRVGLTGTGELFF.

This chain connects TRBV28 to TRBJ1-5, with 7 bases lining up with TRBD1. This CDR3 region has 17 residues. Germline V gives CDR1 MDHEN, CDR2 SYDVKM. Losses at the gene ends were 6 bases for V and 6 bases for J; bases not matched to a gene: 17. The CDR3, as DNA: TGTGCCAGCAGCTTCCTCACTGCAGGGGGGCTCGGTCAGCCCCAGCATTTT. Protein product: CASSFLTAGGLGQPQHF.

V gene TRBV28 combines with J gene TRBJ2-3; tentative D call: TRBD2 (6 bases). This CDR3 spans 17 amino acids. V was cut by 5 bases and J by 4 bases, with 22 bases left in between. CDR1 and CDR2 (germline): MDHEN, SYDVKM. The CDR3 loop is CASSRSGLLTTSDTQYF. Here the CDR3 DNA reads TGTGCCAGCAGTCGCTCGGGACTTCTGACCACATCAGATACGCAGTATTTT.

CDR3 region: CASSQKTGSDTQYF. As DNA, the CDR3 is TGTGCCAGCAGCCAAAAGACAGGGTCAGATACGCAGTATTTT. The rearrangement uses TRBV5-4 and TRBJ2-3; 7 nucleotides agree with TRBD1. The CDR3 extends over 14 amino acids. After removal of 4 bases from V and 4 bases from J, the junction contained 6 bases not matched to a gene. Germline V gene sequence: CDR1 SGHNT, CDR2 YYREEE (reference sequence). Full variable domain (remainder filled in from reference TRBV5-4 and TRBJ2-3): ETGVTQSPTHLIKTRGQQVTLRCSSQSGHNTVSWYQQALGQGPQFIFQYYREEENGRGNFPPRFSGLQFPNYSSELNVNALELDDSALYLCASSQKTGSDTQYFGPGTRLTVL.

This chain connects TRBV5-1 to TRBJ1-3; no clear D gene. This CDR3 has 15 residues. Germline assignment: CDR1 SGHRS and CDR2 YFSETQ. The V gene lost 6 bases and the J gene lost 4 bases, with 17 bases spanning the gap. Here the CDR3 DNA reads TGCGCCAGCACCCCGTCGTCTGCAGGAGGAAACACCATATATTTT. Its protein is CASTPSSAGGNTIYF.

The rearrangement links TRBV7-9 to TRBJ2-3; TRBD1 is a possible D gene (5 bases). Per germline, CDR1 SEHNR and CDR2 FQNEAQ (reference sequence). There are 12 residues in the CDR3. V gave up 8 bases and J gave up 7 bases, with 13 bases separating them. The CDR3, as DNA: TGTGCCAGCGGCAAGGACACCTATACGCAGTATTTT. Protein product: CASGKDTYTQYF. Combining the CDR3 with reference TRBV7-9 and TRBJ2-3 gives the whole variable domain DTGVSQNPRHKITKRGQNVTFRCDPISEHNRLYWYRQTLGQGPEFLTYFQNEAQLEKSRLLSDRFSAERPKGSFSTLEIQRTEQGDSAMYLCASGKDTYTQYFGPGTRLTVL.

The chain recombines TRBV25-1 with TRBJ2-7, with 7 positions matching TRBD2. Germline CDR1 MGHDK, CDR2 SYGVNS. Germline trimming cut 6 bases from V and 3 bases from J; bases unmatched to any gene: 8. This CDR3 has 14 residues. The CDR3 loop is CASRAREEGYEQYF. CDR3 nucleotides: TGTGCCAGCAGGGCTCGGGAGGAAGGCTACGAGCAGTACTTC.

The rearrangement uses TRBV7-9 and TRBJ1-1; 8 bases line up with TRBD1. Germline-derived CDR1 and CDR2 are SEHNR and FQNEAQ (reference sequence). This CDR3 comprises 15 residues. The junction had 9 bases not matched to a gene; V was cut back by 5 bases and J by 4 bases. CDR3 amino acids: CASSPAAGQATEAFF. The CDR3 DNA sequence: TGTGCCAGCAGCCCGGCTGCGGGACAGGCCACTGAAGCTTTCTTT.

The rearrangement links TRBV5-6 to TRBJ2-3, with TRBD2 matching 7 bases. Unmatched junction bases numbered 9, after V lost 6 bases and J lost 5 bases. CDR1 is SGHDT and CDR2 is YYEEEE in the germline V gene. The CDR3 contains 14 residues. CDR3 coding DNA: TGTGCCAGCAACCTAATCCCGGGGGGAGATACGCAGTATTTT. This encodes CASNLIPGGDTQYF.

CDR3 protein: CASSPDGKQETQYF. As DNA, the CDR3 is TGCGCCAGCAGCCCGGACGGCAAGCAAGAGACCCAGTACTTC. This chain links TRBV5-1 with TRBJ2-5; no definite D call. There are 14 residues in the CDR3. V was cut by 4 bases and J by 2 bases, with 12 bases left in between. The germline gives CDR1 SGHRS, CDR2 YFSETQ.

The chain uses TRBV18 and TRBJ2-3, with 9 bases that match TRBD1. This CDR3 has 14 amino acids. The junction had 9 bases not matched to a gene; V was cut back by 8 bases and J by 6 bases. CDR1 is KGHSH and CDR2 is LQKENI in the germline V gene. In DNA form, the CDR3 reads TGTGCCAGCCATAGGGGACAGGGATACGATACGCAGTATTTT. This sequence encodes CASHRGQGYDTQYF.

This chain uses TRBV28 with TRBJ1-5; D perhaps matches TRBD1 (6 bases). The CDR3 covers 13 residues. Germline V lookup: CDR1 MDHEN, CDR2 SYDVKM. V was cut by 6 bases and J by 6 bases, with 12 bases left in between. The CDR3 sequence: CASSDTGFQPQHF. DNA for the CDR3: TGTGCCAGCAGCGACACAGGGTTTCAGCCCCAGCATTTT. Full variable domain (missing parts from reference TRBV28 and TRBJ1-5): DVKVTQSSRYLVKRTGEKVFLECVQDMDHENMFWYRQDPGLGLRLIYFSYDVKMKEKGDIPEGYSVSREKKERFSLILESASTNQTSMYLCASSDTGFQPQHFGDGTRLSIL.

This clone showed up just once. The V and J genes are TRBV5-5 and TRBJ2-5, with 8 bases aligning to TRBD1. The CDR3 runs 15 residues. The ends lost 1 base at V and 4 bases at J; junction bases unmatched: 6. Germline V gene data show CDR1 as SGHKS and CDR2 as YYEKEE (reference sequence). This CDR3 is CASSLLTGAGETQYF. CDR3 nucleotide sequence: TGTGCCAGCAGCTTGCTGACAGGGGCAGGAGAGACCCAGTACTTC. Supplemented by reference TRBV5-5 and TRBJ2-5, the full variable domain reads DAGVTQSPTHLIKTRGQQVTLRCSPISGHKSVSWYQQVLGQGPQFIFQYYEKEERGRGNFPDRFSARQFPNYSSELNVNALLLGDSALYLCASSLLTGAGETQYFGPGTRLLVL.

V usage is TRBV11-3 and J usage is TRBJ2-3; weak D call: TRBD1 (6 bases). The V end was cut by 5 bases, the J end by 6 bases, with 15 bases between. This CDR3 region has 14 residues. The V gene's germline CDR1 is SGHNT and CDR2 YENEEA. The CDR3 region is CASSRGPGADTQYF. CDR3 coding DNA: TGTGCCAGCAGCCGGGGCCCAGGGGCCGATACGCAGTATTTT.

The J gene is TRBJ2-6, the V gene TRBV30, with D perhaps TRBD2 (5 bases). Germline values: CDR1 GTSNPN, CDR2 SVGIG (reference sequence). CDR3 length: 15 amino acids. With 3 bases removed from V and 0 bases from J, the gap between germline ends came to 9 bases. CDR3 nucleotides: TGTGCCTGGAGCGAAACTAGCTCTGGGGCCAACGTCCTGACTTTC. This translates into CAWSETSSGANVLTF.

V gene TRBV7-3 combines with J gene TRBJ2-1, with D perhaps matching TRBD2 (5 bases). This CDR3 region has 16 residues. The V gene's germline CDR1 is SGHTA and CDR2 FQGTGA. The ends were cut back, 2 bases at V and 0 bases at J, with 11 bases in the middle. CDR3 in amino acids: CASSLGQGSSYNEQFF. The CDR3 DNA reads TGTGCCAGCAGCTTAGGGCAAGGGAGCTCCTACAATGAGCAGTTCTTC. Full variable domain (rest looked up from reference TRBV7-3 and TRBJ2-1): GAGVSQTPSNKVTEKGKYVELRCDPISGHTALYWYRQSLGQGPEFLIYFQGTGAADDSGLPNDRFFAVRPEGSVSTLKIQRTERGDSAVYLCASSLGQGSSYNEQFFGPGTRLTVL.

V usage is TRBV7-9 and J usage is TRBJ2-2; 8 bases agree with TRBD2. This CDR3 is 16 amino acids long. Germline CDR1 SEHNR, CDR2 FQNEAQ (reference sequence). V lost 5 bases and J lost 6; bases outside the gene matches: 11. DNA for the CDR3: TGTGCCAGCAGCCTCCTACGGACTAGCATTCCCGGGGAGCTGTTTTTT. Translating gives CASSLLRTSIPGELFF.

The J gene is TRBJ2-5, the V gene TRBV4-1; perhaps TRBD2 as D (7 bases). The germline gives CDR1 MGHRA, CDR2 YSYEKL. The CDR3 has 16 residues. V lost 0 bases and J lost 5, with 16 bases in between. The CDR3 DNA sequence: TGCGCCAGCAGCCAAGATCGGGGAGGGGGAGGGGAGACCCAGTACTTC. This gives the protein CASSQDRGGGGETQYF.

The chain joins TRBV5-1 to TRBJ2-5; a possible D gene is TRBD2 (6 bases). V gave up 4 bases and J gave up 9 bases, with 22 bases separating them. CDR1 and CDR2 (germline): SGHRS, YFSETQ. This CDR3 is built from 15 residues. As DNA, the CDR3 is TGCGCCAGCAGCCCCTCCGCGGGGCGCGGTGGGGCCCAGTACTTC. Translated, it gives CASSPSAGRGGAQYF.

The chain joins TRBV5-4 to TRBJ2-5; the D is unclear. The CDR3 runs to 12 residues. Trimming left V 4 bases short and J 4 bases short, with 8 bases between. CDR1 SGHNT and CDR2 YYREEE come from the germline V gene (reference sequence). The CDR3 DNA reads TGTGCCAGCAGCCCAGACGTAGAGACCCAGTACTTC. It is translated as CASSPDVETQYF.

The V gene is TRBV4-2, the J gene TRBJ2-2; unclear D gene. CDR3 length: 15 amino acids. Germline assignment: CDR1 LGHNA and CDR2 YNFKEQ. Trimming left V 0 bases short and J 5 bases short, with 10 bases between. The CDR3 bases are TGTGCCAGCAGCCAAGATCGTGGGAATACCGGGGAGCTGTTTTTT. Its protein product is CASSQDRGNTGELFF.

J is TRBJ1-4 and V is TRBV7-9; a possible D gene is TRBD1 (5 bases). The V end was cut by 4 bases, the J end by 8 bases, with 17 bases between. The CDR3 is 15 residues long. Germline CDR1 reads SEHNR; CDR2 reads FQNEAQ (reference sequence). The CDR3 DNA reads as TGTGCCAGCAGCTATGGGGGACTACAGGAGGAAAAACTGTTTTTT. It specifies CASSYGGLQEEKLFF.

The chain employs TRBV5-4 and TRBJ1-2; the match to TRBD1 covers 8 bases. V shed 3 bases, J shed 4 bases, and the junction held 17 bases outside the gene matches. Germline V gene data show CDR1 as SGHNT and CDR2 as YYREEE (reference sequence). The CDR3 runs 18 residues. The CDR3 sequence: CASSSAAHTGGAGYGYTF. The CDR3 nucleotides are TGTGCCAGCAGCTCAGCTGCCCATACAGGGGGAGCAGGCTATGGCTACACCTTC.

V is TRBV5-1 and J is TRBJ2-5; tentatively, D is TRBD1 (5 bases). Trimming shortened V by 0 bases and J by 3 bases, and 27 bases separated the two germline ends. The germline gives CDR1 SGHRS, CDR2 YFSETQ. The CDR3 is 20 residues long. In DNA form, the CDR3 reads TGCGCCAGCAGCTTGGTACGTAGGGGCCCAGGGCCTCTATCAGAAGAGACCCAGTACTTC. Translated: CASSLVRRGPGPLSEETQYF.

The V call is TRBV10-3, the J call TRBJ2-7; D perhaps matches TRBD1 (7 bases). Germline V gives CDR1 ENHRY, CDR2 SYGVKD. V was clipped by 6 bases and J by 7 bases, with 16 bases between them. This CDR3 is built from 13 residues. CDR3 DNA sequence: TGTGCCATCAGGAAACAGGGGAGGTGGGAGCAGTACTTC. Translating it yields CAIRKQGRWEQYF.

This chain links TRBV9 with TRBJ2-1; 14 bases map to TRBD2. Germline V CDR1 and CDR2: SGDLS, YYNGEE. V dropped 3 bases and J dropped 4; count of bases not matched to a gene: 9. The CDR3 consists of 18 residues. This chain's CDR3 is CASSARGTSGRHYNEQFF. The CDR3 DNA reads TGTGCCAGCAGCGCCCGGGGGACTAGCGGGAGACATTACAATGAGCAGTTCTTC. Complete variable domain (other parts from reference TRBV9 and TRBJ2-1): DSGVTQTPKHLITATGQRVTLRCSPRSGDLSVYWYQQSLDQGLQFLIQYYNGEERAKGNILERFSAQQFPDLHSELNLSSLELGDSALYFCASSARGTSGRHYNEQFFGPGTRLTVL.

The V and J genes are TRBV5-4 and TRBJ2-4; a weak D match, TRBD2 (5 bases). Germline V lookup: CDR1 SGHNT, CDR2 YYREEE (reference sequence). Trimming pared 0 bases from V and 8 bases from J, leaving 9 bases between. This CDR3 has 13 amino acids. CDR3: CASSLGLADIQYF. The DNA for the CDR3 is TGTGCCAGCAGCTTGGGTCTAGCTGACATTCAGTACTTC.

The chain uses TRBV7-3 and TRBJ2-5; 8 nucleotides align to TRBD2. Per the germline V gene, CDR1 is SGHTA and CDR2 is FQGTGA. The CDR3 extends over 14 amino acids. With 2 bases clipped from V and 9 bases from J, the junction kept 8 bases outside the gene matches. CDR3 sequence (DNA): TGTGCCAGCAGCTTATTCCGGGAGGGAGCGGCCCAGTACTTC. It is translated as CASSLFREGAAQYF.

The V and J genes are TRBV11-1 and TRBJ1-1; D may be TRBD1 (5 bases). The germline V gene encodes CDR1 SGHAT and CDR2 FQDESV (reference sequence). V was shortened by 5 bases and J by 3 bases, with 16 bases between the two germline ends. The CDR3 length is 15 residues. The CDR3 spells CASSPRRGRYTEAFF. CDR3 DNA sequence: TGTGCCAGCAGCCCCAGAAGGGGCAGATACACTGAAGCTTTCTTT. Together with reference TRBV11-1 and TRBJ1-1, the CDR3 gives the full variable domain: EAEVAQSPRYKITEKSQAVAFWCDPISGHATLYWYRQILGQGPELLVQFQDESVVDDSQLPKDRFSAERLKGVDSTLKIQPAELGDSAMYLCASSPRRGRYTEAFFGQGTRLTVV.